Each of the 9 T cell receptor beta chains below was sequenced from the same sample in a study of OX40 agonist ivuxolimab in advanced cancers. The assay was immunoSEQ multiplex PCR, and TCRdb's table has in-frame clones only and misses some. The sample consists of about 12,000 clones, about 79% of them appearing once. The input for sequencing was CD4+ or CD8+ T cells sorted from blood, taken in a trial of the OX40 agonist ivuxolimab. The receptors were gathered from an adult with an advanced solid tumor such as melanoma, head and neck, liver or kidney cancer.

This sequence joins TRBV7-2 and TRBJ2-7; 9 bases map to TRBD1. V lost 1 base to trimming and J lost 3 bases; unmatched junction nucleotides: 4. Germline lookup yields CDR1 SGHTA and CDR2 FQGNSA. This CDR3 spans 15 amino acids. The CDR3 reads CASSLEGDRDYEQYF. As DNA, the CDR3 is TGTGCCAGCAGCTTAGAAGGGGACAGGGACTACGAGCAGTACTTC.

The CDR3 coding sequence is TGTGCCAGCAGTTCTACGGGCCGGTATAATTCACCCCTCCACTTT. It yields the protein CASSSTGRYNSPLHF. The chain joins TRBV27 to TRBJ1-6; D is uncertain. Trimming stripped 4 bases from V and 4 bases from J, with 11 bases between. Germline assignment: CDR1 MNHEY and CDR2 SMNVEV (reference sequence). The CDR3 totals 15 residues.

This clone ranks as large (0.1 to 1%). CDR3 loop: CASQTRSRLNTGELFF. The CDR3 region has the DNA TGTGCCAGCCAGACTAGGTCACGCCTGAACACCGGGGAGCTGTTTTTT. V is TRBV19 and J is TRBJ2-2, with TRBD2 as a possible D gene (6 bases). Germline V gene data show CDR1 as LNHDA and CDR2 as SQIVND (reference sequence). CDR3 length equals 16 residues. V was pared by 9 bases and J by 1 base, with 18 bases between.

This sequence joins TRBV6-4 and TRBJ1-5; D uncertain. Germline V CDR1 and CDR2: MRHNA, SNTAGT. Deletions cut 6 bases from V and 4 bases from J, with 13 bases between. This CDR3 region has 14 residues. This CDR3 reads CASRNREPNQPQHF. The CDR3, as DNA: TGTGCCAGCAGGAACCGGGAGCCGAATCAGCCCCAGCATTTT.

This clone turned up a few times. The J gene is TRBJ2-5, the V gene TRBV2, with TRBD2 as a possible D gene (6 bases). The CDR3 has 14 residues. V was shortened by 7 bases and J by 1 base, with 13 bases between the two germline ends. Looked up from germline, CDR1 is SNHLY and CDR2 is FYNNEI. CDR3 sequence: CASTGGGFQETQYF. Written as DNA, the CDR3 is TGTGCCAGCACCGGGGGAGGTTTCCAAGAGACCCAGTACTTC.

This chain links TRBV7-8 with TRBJ2-1; D unresolved. Germline CDR1 reads SGHVS; CDR2 reads FQNEAQ. The CDR3 extends over 15 amino acids. Trimming removed 4 bases from V and 7 bases from J, with 17 bases in between. CDR3 sequence reads: CASSSPEETGNEQFF. CDR3 in DNA: TGTGCCAGCAGCTCGCCGGAAGAGACCGGGAATGAGCAGTTCTTC.

The chain is built from TRBV27 and TRBJ1-5; D remains unclear. This CDR3 is built from 11 residues. V was clipped by 8 bases and J by 5 bases, with 7 bases between them. Germline CDR1 is MNHEY and CDR2 is SMNVEV (reference sequence). The CDR3 spells CASGRDQPQHF. CDR3 nucleotide sequence: TGTGCCAGCGGCAGAGATCAGCCCCAGCATTTT.

In nucleotides, the CDR3 is TGCGCCAGCAGCCCGAGGGGGTTCGAGCAGTACTTC. Its translation: CASSPRGFEQYF. The chain combines TRBV5-1 with TRBJ2-7; maybe TRBD1 (6 bases). This CDR3 contains 12 residues. Germline CDR1 SGHRS, CDR2 YFSETQ. V lost 4 bases to trimming and J lost 6 bases, with 11 bases between them.

V is TRBV6-5 and J is TRBJ2-2, with D hard to call. The length of the CDR3 is 14 residues. V gave up 5 bases and J gave up 3 bases, with 10 bases separating them. Germline V lookup: CDR1 MNHEY, CDR2 SVGAGI. CDR3 region: CASSPQEYTGELFF. The CDR3 DNA is TGTGCCAGCAGTCCCCAGGAGTACACCGGGGAGCTGTTTTTT.